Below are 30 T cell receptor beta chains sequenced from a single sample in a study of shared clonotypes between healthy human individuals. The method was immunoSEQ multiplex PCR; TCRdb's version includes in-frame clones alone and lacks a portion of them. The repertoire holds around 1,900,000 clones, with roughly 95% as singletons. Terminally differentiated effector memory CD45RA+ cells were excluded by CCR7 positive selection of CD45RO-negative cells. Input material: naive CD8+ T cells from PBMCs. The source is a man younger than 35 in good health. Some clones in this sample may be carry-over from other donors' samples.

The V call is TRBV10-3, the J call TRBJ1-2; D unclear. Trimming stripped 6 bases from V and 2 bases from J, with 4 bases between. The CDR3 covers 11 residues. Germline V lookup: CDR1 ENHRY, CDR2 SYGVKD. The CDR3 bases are TGTGCCATCAGGACAAACTATGGCTACACCTTC. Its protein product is CAIRTNYGYTF.

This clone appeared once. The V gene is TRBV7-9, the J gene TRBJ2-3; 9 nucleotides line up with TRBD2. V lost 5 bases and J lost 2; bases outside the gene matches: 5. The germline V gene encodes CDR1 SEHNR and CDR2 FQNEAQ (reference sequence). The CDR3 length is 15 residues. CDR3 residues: CASSPLAGLTDTQYF. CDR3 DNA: TGTGCCAGCAGCCCCCTAGCGGGACTCACAGATACGCAGTATTTT.

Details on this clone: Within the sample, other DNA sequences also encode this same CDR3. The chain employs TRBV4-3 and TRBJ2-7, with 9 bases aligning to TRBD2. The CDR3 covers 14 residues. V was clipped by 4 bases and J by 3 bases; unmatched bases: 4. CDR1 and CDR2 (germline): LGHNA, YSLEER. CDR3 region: CASSPGTSSYEQYF. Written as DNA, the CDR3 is TGCGCCAGCAGCCCCGGGACTAGCAGCTACGAGCAGTACTTC.

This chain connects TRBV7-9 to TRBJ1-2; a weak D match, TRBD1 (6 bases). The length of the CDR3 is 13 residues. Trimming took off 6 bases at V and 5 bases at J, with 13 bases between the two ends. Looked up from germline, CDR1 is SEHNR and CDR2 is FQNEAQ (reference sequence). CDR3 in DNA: TGTGCCAGCAGTACAGGGTCTAGGTATGGCTACACCTTC. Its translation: CASSTGSRYGYTF.

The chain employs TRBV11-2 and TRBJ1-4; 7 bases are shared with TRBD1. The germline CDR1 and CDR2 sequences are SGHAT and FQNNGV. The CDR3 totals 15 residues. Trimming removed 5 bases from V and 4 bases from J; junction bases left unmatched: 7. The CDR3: CASSTRGQHNEKLFF. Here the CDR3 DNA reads TGTGCCAGCAGCACCCGGGGACAGCATAATGAAAAACTGTTTTTT. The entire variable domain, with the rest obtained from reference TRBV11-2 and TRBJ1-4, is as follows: EAGVAQSPRYKIIEKRQSVAFWCNPISGHATLYWYQQILGQGPKLLIQFQNNGVVDDSQLPKDRFSAERLKGVDSTLKIQPAKLEDSAVYLCASSTRGQHNEKLFFGSGTQLSVL.

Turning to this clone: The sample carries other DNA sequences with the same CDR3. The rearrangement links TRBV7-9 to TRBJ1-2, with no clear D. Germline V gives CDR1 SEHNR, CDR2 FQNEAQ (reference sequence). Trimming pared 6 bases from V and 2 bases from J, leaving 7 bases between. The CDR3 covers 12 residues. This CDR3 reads CASRTDNYGYTF. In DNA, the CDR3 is TGTGCCAGCAGAACGGACAACTATGGCTACACCTTC.

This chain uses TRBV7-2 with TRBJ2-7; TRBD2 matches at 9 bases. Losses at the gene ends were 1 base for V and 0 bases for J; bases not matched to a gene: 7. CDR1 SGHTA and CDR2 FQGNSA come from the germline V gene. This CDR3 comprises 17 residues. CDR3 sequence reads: CASSLGFLAGYSYEQYF. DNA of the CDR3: TGTGCCAGCAGCTTAGGGTTCCTAGCGGGATACTCCTACGAGCAGTACTTC.

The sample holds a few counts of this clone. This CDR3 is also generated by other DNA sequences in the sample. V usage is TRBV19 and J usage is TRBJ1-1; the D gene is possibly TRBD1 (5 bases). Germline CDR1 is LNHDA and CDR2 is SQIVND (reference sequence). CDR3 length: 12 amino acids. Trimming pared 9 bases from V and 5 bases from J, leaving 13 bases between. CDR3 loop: CASLTGGTEAFF. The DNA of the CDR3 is TGTGCCAGCCTCACTGGGGGAACTGAAGCTTTCTTT. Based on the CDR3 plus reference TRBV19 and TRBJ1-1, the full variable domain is DGGITQSPKYLFRKEGQNVTLSCEQNLNHDAMYWYRQDPGQGLRLIYYSQIVNDFQKGDIAEGYSVSREKKESFPLTVTSAQKNPTAFYLCASLTGGTEAFFGQGTRLTVV.

The CDR3 reads CSVEGENQETQYF. Written as DNA, the CDR3 is TGCAGCGTTGAAGGCGAGAACCAAGAGACCCAGTACTTC. This chain uses TRBV29-1 with TRBJ2-5; D remains unclear. The CDR3 extends over 13 amino acids. The V gene's germline CDR1 is SQVTM and CDR2 ANQGSEA. Trimming removed 1 base from V and 0 bases from J, with 6 bases in between.

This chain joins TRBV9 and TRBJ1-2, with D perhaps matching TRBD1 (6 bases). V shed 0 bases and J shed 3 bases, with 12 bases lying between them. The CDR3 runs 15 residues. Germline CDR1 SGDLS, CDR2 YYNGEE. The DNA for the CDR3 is TGTGCCAGCAGCGTAGCTGGGGGGGGCTACTATGGCTACACCTTC. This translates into CASSVAGGGYYGYTF. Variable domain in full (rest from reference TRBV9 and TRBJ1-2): DSGVTQTPKHLITATGQRVTLRCSPRSGDLSVYWYQQSLDQGLQFLIQYYNGEERAKGNILERFSAQQFPDLHSELNLSSLELGDSALYFCASSVAGGGYYGYTFGSGTRLTVV.

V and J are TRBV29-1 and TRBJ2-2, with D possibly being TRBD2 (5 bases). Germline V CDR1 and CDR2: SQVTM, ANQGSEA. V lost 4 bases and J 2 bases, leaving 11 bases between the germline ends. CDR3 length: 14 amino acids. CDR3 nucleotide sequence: TGCAGCGTTGTGGGCAGACTAAACACCGGGGAGCTGTTTTTT. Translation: CSVVGRLNTGELFF.

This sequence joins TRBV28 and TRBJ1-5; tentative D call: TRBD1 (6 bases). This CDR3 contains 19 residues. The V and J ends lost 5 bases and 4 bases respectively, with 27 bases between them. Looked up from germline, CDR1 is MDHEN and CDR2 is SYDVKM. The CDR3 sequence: CASSPNRAMLGGLNQPQHF. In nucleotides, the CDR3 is TGTGCCAGCAGTCCCAACAGGGCTATGCTGGGGGGGCTAAATCAGCCCCAGCATTTT.

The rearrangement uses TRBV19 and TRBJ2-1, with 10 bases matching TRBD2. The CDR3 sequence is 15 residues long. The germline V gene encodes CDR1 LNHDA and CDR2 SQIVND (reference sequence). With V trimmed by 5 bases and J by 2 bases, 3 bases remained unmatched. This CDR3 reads CASSWSGRAYNEQFF. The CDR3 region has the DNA TGTGCCAGTAGTTGGAGCGGGAGGGCCTACAATGAGCAGTTCTTC.

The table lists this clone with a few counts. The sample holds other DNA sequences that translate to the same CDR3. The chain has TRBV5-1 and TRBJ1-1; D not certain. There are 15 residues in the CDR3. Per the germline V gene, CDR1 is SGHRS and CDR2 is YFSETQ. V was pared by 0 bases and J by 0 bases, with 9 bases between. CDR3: CASSLARQMNTEAFF. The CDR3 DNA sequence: TGCGCCAGCAGCTTGGCCCGGCAGATGAACACTGAAGCTTTCTTT.

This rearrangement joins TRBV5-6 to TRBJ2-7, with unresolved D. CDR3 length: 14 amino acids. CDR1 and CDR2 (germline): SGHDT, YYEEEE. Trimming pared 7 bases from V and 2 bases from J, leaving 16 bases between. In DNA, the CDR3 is TGTGCCAGCTCGACGGCCATTCTTGCCTACGAGCAGTACTTC. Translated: CASSTAILAYEQYF.

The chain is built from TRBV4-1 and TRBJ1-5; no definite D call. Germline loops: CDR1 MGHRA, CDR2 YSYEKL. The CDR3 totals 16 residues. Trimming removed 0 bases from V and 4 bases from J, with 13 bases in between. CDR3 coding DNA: TGCGCCAGCAGCCAAGACTATACCCGGACTAATCAGCCCCAGCATTTT. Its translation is CASSQDYTRTNQPQHF.

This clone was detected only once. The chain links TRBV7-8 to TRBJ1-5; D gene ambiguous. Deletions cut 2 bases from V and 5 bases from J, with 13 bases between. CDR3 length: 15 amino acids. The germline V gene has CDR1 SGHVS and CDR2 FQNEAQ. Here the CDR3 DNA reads TGTGCCAGCAGCTTAAAGACGAAAACTGATCAGCCCCAGCATTTT. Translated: CASSLKTKTDQPQHF. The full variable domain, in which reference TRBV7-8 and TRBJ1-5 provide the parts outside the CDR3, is GAGVSQSPRYKVAKRGQDVALRCDPISGHVSLFWYQQALGQGPEFLTYFQNEAQLDKSGLPSDRFFAERPEGSVSTLKIQRTQQEDSAVYLCASSLKTKTDQPQHFGDGTRLSIL.

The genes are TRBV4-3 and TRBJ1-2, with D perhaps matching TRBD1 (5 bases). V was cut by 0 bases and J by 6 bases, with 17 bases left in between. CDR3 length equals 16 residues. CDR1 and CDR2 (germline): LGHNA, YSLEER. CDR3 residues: CASSQDGRAYLNGYTF. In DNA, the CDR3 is TGCGCCAGCAGCCAAGATGGCAGGGCTTACCTAAATGGCTACACCTTC.

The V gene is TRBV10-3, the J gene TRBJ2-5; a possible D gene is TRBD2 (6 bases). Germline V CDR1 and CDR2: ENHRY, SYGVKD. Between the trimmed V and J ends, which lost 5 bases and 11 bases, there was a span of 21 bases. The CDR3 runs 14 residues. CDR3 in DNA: TGTGCCATCAGTTCGGGACTCACTAATGTAGAGCAGTACTTC. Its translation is CAISSGLTNVEQYF.

CDR3 loop: CASSAGQGNYNEQFF. The CDR3 bases are TGTGCCAGCAGCGCAGGACAAGGGAATTACAATGAGCAGTTCTTC. The chain links TRBV7-9 to TRBJ2-1; tentative D call: TRBD1 (5 bases). The CDR3 runs 15 residues. V was pared by 5 bases and J by 4 bases, with 15 bases between. Looked up from germline, CDR1 is SEHNR and CDR2 is FQNEAQ (reference sequence).

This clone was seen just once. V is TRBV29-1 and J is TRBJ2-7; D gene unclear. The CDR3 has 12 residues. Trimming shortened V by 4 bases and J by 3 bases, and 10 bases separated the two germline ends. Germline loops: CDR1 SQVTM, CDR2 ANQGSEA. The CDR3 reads CSVVWSLYEQYF. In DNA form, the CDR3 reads TGCAGCGTTGTTTGGTCGCTCTACGAGCAGTACTTC.

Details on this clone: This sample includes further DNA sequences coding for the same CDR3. The CDR3 nucleotides read TGTGCCAGCAGTTTCGCGGGAGCTAACTATGGCTACACCTTC. Translation: CASSFAGANYGYTF. The chain joins TRBV27 to TRBJ1-2, with D uncertain. Trimming removed 3 bases at V and 0 bases at J, with 8 bases between. This CDR3 has 14 amino acids. The germline V gene encodes CDR1 MNHEY and CDR2 SMNVEV (reference sequence).

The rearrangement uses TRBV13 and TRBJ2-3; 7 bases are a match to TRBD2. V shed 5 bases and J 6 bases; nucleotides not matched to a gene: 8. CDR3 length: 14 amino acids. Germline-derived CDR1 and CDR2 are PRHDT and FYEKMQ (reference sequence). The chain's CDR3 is CASSPQTSSDTQYF. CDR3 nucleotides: TGTGCCAGCAGCCCCCAGACTAGCTCGGATACGCAGTATTTT.

CDR3 sequence (DNA): TGTGCCAGCACCATCCGGGGCGACTACGAGCAGTACTTC. Translated: CASTIRGDYEQYF. The chain links TRBV6-1 to TRBJ2-7, with D perhaps given as TRBD1 or TRBD2 (5 bases each). V lost 7 bases, J lost 3 bases, and 13 bases lay in between. There are 13 residues in the CDR3. CDR1 and CDR2 (germline): MNHNS, SASEGT.

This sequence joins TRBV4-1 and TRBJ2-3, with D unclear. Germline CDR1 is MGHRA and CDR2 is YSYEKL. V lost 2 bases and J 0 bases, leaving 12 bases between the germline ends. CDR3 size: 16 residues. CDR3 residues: CASSQRATASTDTQYF. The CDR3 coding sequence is TGCGCCAGCAGCCAAAGAGCCACGGCTAGCACAGATACGCAGTATTTT.

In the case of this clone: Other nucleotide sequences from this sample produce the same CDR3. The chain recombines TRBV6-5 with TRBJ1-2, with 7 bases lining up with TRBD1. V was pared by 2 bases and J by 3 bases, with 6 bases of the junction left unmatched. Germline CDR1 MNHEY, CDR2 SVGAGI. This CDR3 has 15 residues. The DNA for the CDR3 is TGTGCCAGCAGTTACACCCCAGGGGGGGACTATGGCTACACCTTC. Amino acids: CASSYTPGGDYGYTF.

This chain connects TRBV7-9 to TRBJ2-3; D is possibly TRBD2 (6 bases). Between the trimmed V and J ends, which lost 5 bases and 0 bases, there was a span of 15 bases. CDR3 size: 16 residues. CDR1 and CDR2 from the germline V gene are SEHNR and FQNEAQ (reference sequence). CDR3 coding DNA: TGTGCCAGCAGCCCAGACGGGGGACCTAGCACAGATACGCAGTATTTT. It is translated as CASSPDGGPSTDTQYF.

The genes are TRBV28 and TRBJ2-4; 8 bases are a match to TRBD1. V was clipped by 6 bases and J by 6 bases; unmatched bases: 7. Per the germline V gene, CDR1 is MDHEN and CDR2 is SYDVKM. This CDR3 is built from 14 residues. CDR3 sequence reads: CASSRGQGRNIQYF. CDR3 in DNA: TGTGCCAGCAGCCGAGGACAGGGTCGAAACATTCAGTACTTC.

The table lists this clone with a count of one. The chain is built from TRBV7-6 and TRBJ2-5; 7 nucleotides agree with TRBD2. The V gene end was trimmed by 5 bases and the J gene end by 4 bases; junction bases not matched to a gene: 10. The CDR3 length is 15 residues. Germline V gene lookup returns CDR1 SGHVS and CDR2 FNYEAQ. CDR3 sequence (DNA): TGTGCCAGCAGCACCCGGCGGGAGAGAGGAGAGACCCAGTACTTC. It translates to CASSTRRERGETQYF.

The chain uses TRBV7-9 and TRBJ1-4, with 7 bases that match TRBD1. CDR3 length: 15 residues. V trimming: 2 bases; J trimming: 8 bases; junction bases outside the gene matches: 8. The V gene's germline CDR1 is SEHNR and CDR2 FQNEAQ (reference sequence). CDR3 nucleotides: TGTGCCAGCAGCTTACGGGGGACAGCCGACGAAAAACTGTTTTTT. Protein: CASSLRGTADEKLFF. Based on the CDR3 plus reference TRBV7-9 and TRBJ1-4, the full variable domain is DTGVSQNPRHKITKRGQNVTFRCDPISEHNRLYWYRQTLGQGPEFLTYFQNEAQLEKSRLLSDRFSAERPKGSFSTLEIQRTEQGDSAMYLCASSLRGTADEKLFFGSGTQLSVL.